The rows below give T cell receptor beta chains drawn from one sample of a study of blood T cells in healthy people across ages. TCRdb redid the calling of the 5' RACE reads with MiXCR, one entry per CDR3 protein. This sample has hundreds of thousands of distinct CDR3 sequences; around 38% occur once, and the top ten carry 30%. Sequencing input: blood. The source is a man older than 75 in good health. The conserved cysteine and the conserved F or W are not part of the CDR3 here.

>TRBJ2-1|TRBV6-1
ASSGSGGNYNEQF
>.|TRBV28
ASSLGGRAHFQETQY
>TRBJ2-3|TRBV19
ASSIRGGTDTQY
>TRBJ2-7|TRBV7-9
ASSSRDRSYEQY
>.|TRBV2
ASSSTGTSGTQY
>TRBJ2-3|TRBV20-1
SARRDGRGDTQY
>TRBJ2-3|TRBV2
ASSSKLVDTQY
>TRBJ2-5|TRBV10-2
ASSGVGLAGEGETQY
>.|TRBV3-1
ASSQILAGVKETQY
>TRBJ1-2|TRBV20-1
SASVSGTGNGYT
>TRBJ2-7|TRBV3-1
ASSPNRVYEQY
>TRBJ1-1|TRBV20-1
SARDFGGRNTEAF
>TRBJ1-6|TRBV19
ASSPRGGLGDSPLH
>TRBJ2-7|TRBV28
ASRPSTVLTYEQY
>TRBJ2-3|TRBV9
ASSVATGPNTQY
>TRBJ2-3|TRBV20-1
SASNPAGRTDTQY
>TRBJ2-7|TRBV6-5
ATSGQLGSYEQY
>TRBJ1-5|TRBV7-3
ASGLGVGQPQH
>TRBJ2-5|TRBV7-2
ASSLGSYLVETQY
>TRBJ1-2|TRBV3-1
ASSQDRDRGLYGYT
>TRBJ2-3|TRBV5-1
ASNAGRAAGSTDTQY
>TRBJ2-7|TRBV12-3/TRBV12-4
ASSSPRDRYFGGAYEQY
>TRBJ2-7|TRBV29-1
SVGMGSYEQY
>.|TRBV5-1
ASSIIPGQAYEQY
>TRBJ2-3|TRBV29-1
SVEASSGAQY
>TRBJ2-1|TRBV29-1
SVEEGYNEQF
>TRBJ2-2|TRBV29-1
SVDRGSANTGELF
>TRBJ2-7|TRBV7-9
ASSTRQGTFSYEQY
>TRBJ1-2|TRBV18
ASPPNREPYGYT
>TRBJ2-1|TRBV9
ASSVGWDRGSYNEQF
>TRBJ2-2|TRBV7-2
ASSLMFRGELF
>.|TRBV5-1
ASSLQGNDYEQY
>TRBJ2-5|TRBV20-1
SARDRGRGETQY
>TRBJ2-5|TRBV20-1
SAGAQQY
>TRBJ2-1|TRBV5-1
ASSPTGQDTNEQF
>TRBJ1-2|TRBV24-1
ATSRTEPGDYGYT
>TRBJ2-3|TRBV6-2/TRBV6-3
ASSPNADTQY
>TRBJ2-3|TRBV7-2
ASSHDRGRRTDTQY
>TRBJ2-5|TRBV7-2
ASSPGGILKY
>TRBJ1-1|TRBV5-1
ASSLRLGGLNTEAF
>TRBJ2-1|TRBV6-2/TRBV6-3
ASRDGIPSSYNEQF
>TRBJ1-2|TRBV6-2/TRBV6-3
ASTYGGANYGYT
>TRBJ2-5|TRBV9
ASSVEEGQETQY
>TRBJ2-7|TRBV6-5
ACSAGRSYEQY
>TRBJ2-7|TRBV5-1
ASSFGTGATYEQY
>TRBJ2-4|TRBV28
ASSWPGGQNIQY
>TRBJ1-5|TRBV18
ASSRGRDQPQH
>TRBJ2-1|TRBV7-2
ASSLGLPTGVGGETQF
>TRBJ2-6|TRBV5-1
ASSPGTAILSGANVLT
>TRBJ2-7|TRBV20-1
SAQRQSTEQY
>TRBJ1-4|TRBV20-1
SARDSGHRNEKLF
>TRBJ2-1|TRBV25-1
ASSETGERYNEQF
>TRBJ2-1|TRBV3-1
ASSQAGISEQF